The rows below give T cell receptor beta chains drawn from one sample of a study of post-analysis software for immune sequencing data. TCRdb reprocessed the PCR reads via MiXCR and lists one record per CDR3 protein. The data show about 430,000 distinct CDR3 sequences, 39% seen once. Sequencing was performed on blood. The source of these receptors is a girl aged 2 to 10 with multiple sclerosis. The CDR3 runs from the conserved cysteine through the conserved F or W. A D gene is named only where the DNA matches it firmly.

len: 15
d_gene: TRBD2
j_gene: TRBJ2-1
v_gene: TRBV5-1
CDR3aa: CASSRPSGDRDEQFF

len: 12
d_gene: NA
j_gene: TRBJ2-1
v_gene: TRBV7-2
CDR3aa: CASSLIGNEQFF

len: 13
d_gene: NA
j_gene: TRBJ1-2
v_gene: TRBV20-1
CDR3aa: CSARTPGAYGYTF

len: 14
d_gene: TRBD1
j_gene: TRBJ2-5
v_gene: TRBV6-2/TRBV6-3
CDR3aa: CAIAPFDREETQYF

len: 15
d_gene: TRBD1
j_gene: TRBJ1-2
v_gene: TRBV2
CDR3aa: CATAGGTGNINGYTF

len: 15
d_gene: TRBD2
j_gene: TRBJ2-1
v_gene: TRBV3-1
CDR3aa: CASSQERGGYDEQFF

len: 15
d_gene: TRBD2
j_gene: TRBJ2-7
v_gene: TRBV7-2
CDR3aa: CASSGTSGAVYEQYF

len: 15
d_gene: TRBD1
j_gene: NA
v_gene: TRBV6-2/TRBV6-3
CDR3aa: CASSPVGQGADEQYF

len: 14
d_gene: NA
j_gene: TRBJ2-1
v_gene: TRBV5-1
CDR3aa: CASSFRGTYNEQFF

len: 14
d_gene: NA
j_gene: TRBJ2-1
v_gene: TRBV27
CDR3aa: CATQDRYSYNEQFF

len: 12
d_gene: NA
j_gene: TRBJ2-1
v_gene: TRBV5-1
CDR3aa: CASSPGPNKQFF

len: 14
d_gene: TRBD2
j_gene: TRBJ2-1
v_gene: TRBV6-1
CDR3aa: CASKGTSGTNEQFF

len: 15
d_gene: TRBD1
j_gene: TRBJ1-5
v_gene: TRBV6-1
CDR3aa: CASRRQGFDNQPQHF

len: 18
d_gene: NA
j_gene: TRBJ2-5
v_gene: TRBV5-6
CDR3aa: CASIEIKGERPPQETQYF

len: 16
d_gene: TRBD1
j_gene: TRBJ1-4
v_gene: TRBV28
CDR3aa: CASLGQGASEYEKLFF

len: 13
d_gene: NA
j_gene: TRBJ2-5
v_gene: TRBV24-1
CDR3aa: CATQQGVPGEQYF

len: 11
d_gene: NA
j_gene: TRBJ2-5
v_gene: TRBV5-1
CDR3aa: CASSRLRAQYF

len: 18
d_gene: NA
j_gene: TRBJ2-3
v_gene: TRBV20-1
CDR3aa: CSARDLRLGSLNTDTQYF

len: 10
d_gene: NA
j_gene: TRBJ2-1
v_gene: TRBV20-1
CDR3aa: CSARGPEQFF

len: 13
d_gene: NA
j_gene: TRBJ1-2
v_gene: TRBV6-5
CDR3aa: CATQREQGYGYTF

len: 15
d_gene: NA
j_gene: TRBJ2-7
v_gene: TRBV20-1
CDR3aa: CSAHNTRHPSYEQYF

len: 15
d_gene: NA
j_gene: TRBJ1-2
v_gene: TRBV7-3
CDR3aa: CASRPTPPPFYGYTF

len: 14
d_gene: NA
j_gene: TRBJ2-1
v_gene: TRBV18
CDR3aa: CASSKGVAYNEQFF

len: 14
d_gene: TRBD1
j_gene: TRBJ2-7
v_gene: TRBV18
CDR3aa: CASSPGGQGYEQYF

len: 15
d_gene: TRBD1
j_gene: TRBJ2-5
v_gene: TRBV5-6
CDR3aa: CASSSRDRAFETQYF

len: 16
d_gene: NA
j_gene: TRBJ2-7
v_gene: TRBV18
CDR3aa: CASSPGKGTPDYEQYF

len: 12
d_gene: NA
j_gene: TRBJ2-1
v_gene: TRBV7-8
CDR3aa: CASSLAENEQFF

len: 16
d_gene: NA
j_gene: TRBJ2-3
v_gene: TRBV5-1
CDR3aa: CASSLSSLGATDTQYF

len: 13
d_gene: NA
j_gene: TRBJ1-2
v_gene: TRBV6-6
CDR3aa: CASSYDTPYGYTF

len: 19
d_gene: TRBD1
j_gene: TRBJ1-1
v_gene: TRBV10-3
CDR3aa: CAISHRDREPWDDDTEAFF

len: 16
d_gene: TRBD1
j_gene: TRBJ2-7
v_gene: TRBV4-2
CDR3aa: CASSQDLGQVRNEQYF

len: 13
d_gene: NA
j_gene: NA
v_gene: TRBV7-9
CDR3aa: CASSHQGGYEQYF

len: 16
d_gene: NA
j_gene: TRBJ1-4
v_gene: TRBV6-5
CDR3aa: CASSSPKTGLRGKLFF

len: 14
d_gene: NA
j_gene: TRBJ2-5
v_gene: TRBV4-3
CDR3aa: CASSQTGRRETQYF

len: 13
d_gene: NA
j_gene: TRBJ2-1
v_gene: TRBV5-1
CDR3aa: CASSLGYRGEQFF

len: 18
d_gene: NA
j_gene: TRBJ1-3
v_gene: TRBV11-2
CDR3aa: CASRARGGTGRNVDTRYF

len: 16
d_gene: TRBD2
j_gene: NA
v_gene: TRBV12-3/TRBV12-4
CDR3aa: CASTLSGSGASYEQYF

len: 17
d_gene: TRBD1
j_gene: TRBJ1-4
v_gene: TRBV27
CDR3aa: CASRPQGGTGINEKLFF

len: 12
d_gene: NA
j_gene: TRBJ2-1
v_gene: TRBV20-1
CDR3aa: CSAKPLGSEQFF

len: 15
d_gene: TRBD1
j_gene: TRBJ1-2
v_gene: TRBV4-1
CDR3aa: CASSQTGTVRDGYTF

len: 14
d_gene: NA
j_gene: TRBJ2-7
v_gene: TRBV2
CDR3aa: CATGDILRPYEQYF

len: 15
d_gene: NA
j_gene: TRBJ1-1
v_gene: TRBV7-9
CDR3aa: CASSSPRVERTEAFF

len: 13
d_gene: NA
j_gene: TRBJ2-1
v_gene: TRBV28
CDR3aa: CATGRPTTGEQFF

len: 21
d_gene: NA
j_gene: TRBJ2-1
v_gene: TRBV11-1
CDR3aa: CASSQPLSGGPGGIDYNEQFF